A single sample gave rise to the 2 T cell receptor beta chains below, sequenced in a study of blood T cell repertoires in COVID-19. Libraries were prepared by immunoSEQ multiplex PCR; TCRdb keeps only in-frame clonotypes and omits some of them. Of 90,000 to 100,000 clones in the sample, around 80% were seen once. Sample: peripheral blood. The origin of the receptors is a man between 65 and 79 years old with acute or convalescent COVID-19.

This chain links TRBV18 with TRBJ2-1; D unresolved. The CDR3 sequence is 12 residues long. Germline V gene lookup returns CDR1 KGHSH and CDR2 LQKENI. V dropped 3 bases and J dropped 8 bases, with 8 bases sitting between them. DNA of the CDR3: TGTGCCAGCTCACCGCAGCGAGATGAGCAGTTCTTC. This gives the protein CASSPQRDEQFF.

The gene calls are TRBV27 and TRBJ1-2; weak D call: TRBD1 (6 bases). Germline CDR1 is MNHEY and CDR2 is SMNVEV (reference sequence). The CDR3 loop spans 17 amino acids. V was clipped by 6 bases and J by 0 bases, with 20 bases between them. For the CDR3, the DNA is TGTGCCAGCAGGTCCAGGGGCACAGGAACAGCTAACTATGGCTACACCTTC. Translated, it gives CASRSRGTGTANYGYTF.